What follows are 16 T cell receptor beta chains derived from one specimen sequenced in a study of shared clonotypes between healthy human individuals. This table comes from immunoSEQ multiplex PCR, and its TCRdb copy is limited to in-frame clones, with some not included. Of some 1,600,000 clones in the sample, 95% to 99% are singletons; the top ten hold roughly 0.42%. The specimen was naive CD4+ T cells sorted from blood. The subset: CD45RA+ positively selected. The receptor set was obtained from a man aged 30-40 years in good health.

The genes are TRBV5-6 and TRBJ1-2; D is unresolved. V shed 1 base and J shed 8 bases, with 15 bases lying between them. The germline V gene encodes CDR1 SGHDT and CDR2 YYEEEE. This CDR3 region has 14 residues. The CDR3 DNA is TGTGCCAGCAGCTTGCCGGTATCACCGGAGGGCTACACCTTC. Translation: CASSLPVSPEGYTF.

The chain links TRBV5-1 to TRBJ2-7; D possibly corresponds to TRBD2 (5 bases). With 4 bases removed from V and 6 bases from J, the gap between germline ends came to 14 bases. The CDR3 totals 13 residues. Germline V gene sequence: CDR1 SGHRS, CDR2 YFSETQ. CDR3 coding DNA: TGCGCCAGCAGCCTGGCGGGCTTCCGCGAGCAGTACTTC. Amino acids: CASSLAGFREQYF.

The chain carries TRBV10-3 and TRBJ2-3, with 9 positions matching TRBD1. CDR1 and CDR2 (germline): ENHRY, SYGVKD. J lost 1 base, V lost 4 bases, and 3 bases had no gene match. The CDR3 runs to 15 residues. The CDR3 DNA reads as TGTGCCATCAGTGCGGGACAGGGACGCACAGATACGCAGTATTTT. Protein product: CAISAGQGRTDTQYF.

The CDR3 region has the DNA TGTGCCAGCAGCTTAGTCCAGGGCACCCAGTACTTC. It specifies CASSLVQGTQYF. The chain has TRBV7-2 and TRBJ2-5, with D tentatively TRBD1 (5 bases). The CDR3 has 12 amino acids. Trimming shortened V by 1 base and J by 8 bases, and 8 bases separated the two germline ends. CDR1 SGHTA and CDR2 FQGNSA come from the germline V gene.

The J gene is TRBJ2-2, the V gene TRBV7-3; D possibly corresponds to TRBD1 (5 bases). Germline assignment: CDR1 SGHTA and CDR2 FQGTGA. V shed 3 bases and J shed 3 bases, with 11 bases lying between them. The CDR3 is made up of 15 amino acids. CDR3 sequence (DNA): TGTGCCAGCAGCTTGACGTTAGGGGACACCGGGGAGCTGTTTTTT. Residues: CASSLTLGDTGELFF.

The V and J genes are TRBV9 and TRBJ2-1; D uncertain. Germline loops: CDR1 SGDLS, CDR2 YYNGEE. V lost 0 bases and J 4 bases, leaving 11 bases between the germline ends. The CDR3 is made up of 15 amino acids. The CDR3 DNA is TGTGCCAGCAGCGTAGCAAGCGCCTTATACAATGAGCAGTTCTTC. Amino acids: CASSVASALYNEQFF.

As DNA, the CDR3 is TGTGCCAGCAGTAGACACGGAGAGACCCAGTACTTC. Protein: CASSRHGETQYF. This chain connects TRBV6-5 to TRBJ2-5; D not resolved. The V end lost 5 bases, the J end lost 4 bases, and 8 bases lay between the germline ends. Germline V CDR1 and CDR2: MNHEY, SVGAGI. The length of the CDR3 is 12 residues.

This chain uses TRBV18 with TRBJ2-2; D not certain. V gave up 6 bases and J gave up 1 base, with 6 bases separating them. The CDR3 extends over 13 amino acids. CDR1 is KGHSH and CDR2 is LQKENI in the germline V gene. The CDR3 DNA follows: TGTGCCAGCTCCGCCGGGAACACCGGGGAGCTGTTTTTT. Translating gives CASSAGNTGELFF.

The V call is TRBV4-1, the J call TRBJ2-7; 10 nucleotides align to TRBD1. Germline V gene lookup returns CDR1 MGHRA and CDR2 YSYEKL. J gave up 6 bases and V 1 base, and 6 bases lay outside the gene matches. The CDR3 runs 15 residues. The CDR3 coding sequence is TGCGCCAGCAGCCAAGTCCGGGACAGGGGAACCGAGCAGTACTTC. The encoded protein is CASSQVRDRGTEQYF.

The V gene is TRBV5-6, the J gene TRBJ2-7; D is tentatively TRBD1 or TRBD2 (5 bases each). Germline V lookup: CDR1 SGHDT, CDR2 YYEEEE. CDR3 size: 19 residues. Trimming took off 1 base at V and 5 bases at J, with 28 bases between the two ends. CDR3 nucleotides: TGTGCCAGCAGCTTGTGGTTTCCGAGGGGAACTAGGTTTCGTCACGAGCAGTACTTC. Translated: CASSLWFPRGTRFRHEQYF.

This clone occurred once. This chain uses TRBV30 with TRBJ2-7, with D perhaps matching TRBD1 or TRBD2 (5 bases each). Trimming removed 2 bases from V and 0 bases from J, with 17 bases in between. Germline CDR1 reads GTSNPN; CDR2 reads SVGIG (reference sequence). The CDR3 is 16 amino acids. The CDR3 DNA sequence: TGTGCCTGGAGTTCTCCGGGACCCTTAAGCTCCTACGAGCAGTACTTC. Translating gives CAWSSPGPLSSYEQYF. Full variable domain (outside the CDR3, taken from reference TRBV30 and TRBJ2-7): SQTIHQWPATLVQPVGSPLSLECTVEGTSNPNLYWYRQAAGRGLQLLFYSVGIGQISSEVPQNLSASRPQDRQFILSSKKLLLSDSGFYLCAWSSPGPLSSYEQYFGPGTRLTVT.

V usage is TRBV5-1 and J usage is TRBJ2-7, with D perhaps TRBD1 (5 bases). The CDR3 consists of 18 residues. Germline-derived CDR1 and CDR2 are SGHRS and YFSETQ. The ends were cut back, 0 bases at V and 4 bases at J, with 23 bases in the middle. CDR3 in DNA: TGCGCCAGCAGCTTGGGGTTCCCCCCCCAGGGCACCACATACGAGCAGTACTTC. This codes for CASSLGFPPQGTTYEQYF.

J is TRBJ2-7 and V is TRBV28; 8 bases match TRBD1. Germline trimming cut 5 bases from V and 3 bases from J; bases unmatched to any gene: 9. The CDR3 has 15 amino acids. Looked up from germline, CDR1 is MDHEN and CDR2 is SYDVKM. CDR3 coding DNA: TGTGCCAGCAGTACGGTGCAGGGGGCGTACTACGAGCAGTACTTC. This codes for CASSTVQGAYYEQYF.

This chain connects TRBV18 to TRBJ2-2; D gene ambiguous. The V end was cut by 4 bases, the J end by 7 bases, with 10 bases between. Germline lookup yields CDR1 KGHSH and CDR2 LQKENI. This CDR3 spans 13 amino acids. The CDR3 DNA reads TGTGCCAGCTCACTGGCAGCTGGCGGGGAGCTGTTTTTT. Residues: CASSLAAGGELFF.

This chain uses TRBV10-3 with TRBJ1-5; no firm D call. Trimming took off 2 bases at V and 0 bases at J, with 11 bases between the two ends. This CDR3 has 16 amino acids. CDR1 is ENHRY, CDR2 SYGVKD, per germline. CDR3 in amino acids: CAISEIGPYSNQPQHF. For the CDR3, the DNA is TGTGCCATCAGTGAGATTGGTCCTTATAGCAATCAGCCCCAGCATTTT.

This rearrangement joins TRBV7-8 to TRBJ1-1; D might be TRBD1 (5 bases). V was trimmed by 5 bases and J by 0 bases, leaving 10 bases between them. CDR1 is SGHVS, CDR2 FQNEAQ, per germline. This CDR3 has 14 amino acids. The DNA for the CDR3 is TGTGCCAGCAGCCCCGGGACGGTGAACACTGAAGCTTTCTTT. This translates into CASSPGTVNTEAFF.